The source of this T cell receptor beta chain is a study of spatial heterogeneity in lung cancer. Indicated time point: sample taken at primary tumor resection. Whole RNA, isolated from tumor, nontumor lung or frozen PBMC, was sequenced without prior sorting. CDR3 length: 14 residues. Trimming took 10 bases from V and 3 from J; bases not matched to a gene: 4. Germline-derived CDR1 and CDR2 are ENHRY and SYGVKD. TCRdb called the 5' RACE reads again in MiXCR, with one record for every CDR3 protein. The sample carries tens of thousands of distinct CDR3 sequences, about an eighth recorded once. Sample: PBMCs, taken at surgery. The TCR sequence derives from a male donor with early-stage non-small cell lung cancer. The rearrangement links TRBV10-3 to TRBJ2-1; TRBD2 matches 12 bases. The CDR3 DNA follows: TGTGCCACTCGACTAGCGGGAGTCTACAATGAGCAGTTCTTC. It translates to CATRLAGVYNEQFF.